The 19 T cell receptor beta chains below all came from one sample that was sequenced in a study of blood T cell repertoires in COVID-19. Sequenced by immunoSEQ multiplex PCR; TCRdb stores in-frame clones only, minus some. In the table there are a few hundred thousand clones, around 87% of which are singletons. Sequencing used peripheral blood. These TCRs come from a man aged 55 to 70 with acute or convalescent COVID-19.

The gene calls are TRBV9 and TRBJ1-6; TRBD1 agrees at 8 bases. V was clipped by 0 bases and J by 6 bases; unmatched bases: 5. The CDR3 sequence is 16 residues long. Germline values: CDR1 SGDLS, CDR2 YYNGEE. CDR3 residues: CASSVEAGQGNSPLHF. As DNA, the CDR3 is TGTGCCAGCAGCGTAGAAGCCGGACAGGGTAATTCACCCCTCCACTTT.

This clone was counted a few times. This chain joins TRBV27 and TRBJ2-7; TRBD1 agrees at 7 bases. With V trimmed by 6 bases and J by 1 base, 6 bases remained unmatched. Germline V lookup: CDR1 MNHEY, CDR2 SMNVEV (reference sequence). This CDR3 is built from 14 residues. The CDR3 protein is CASSRTGRSYEQYF. Here the CDR3 DNA reads TGTGCCAGCAGCCGGACAGGTCGGTCCTACGAGCAGTACTTC.

This rearrangement joins TRBV6-2 or TRBV6-3 to TRBJ2-2; 10 bases are shared with TRBD1. CDR1 and CDR2 from the germline V gene are MNHEY and SVGEGT. V dropped 6 bases and J dropped 2; count of bases not matched to a gene: 9. CDR3 length: 17 amino acids. The CDR3 is CASSPRGQGFNTGELFF. The CDR3 region has the DNA TGTGCCAGCAGCCCCCGGGGACAGGGGTTTAACACCGGGGAGCTGTTTTTT.

The chain has TRBV19 and TRBJ2-7; TRBD2 matches at 7 bases. CDR3 length: 17 residues. The ends lost 4 bases at V and 0 bases at J; junction bases unmatched: 12. CDR1 and CDR2 (germline): LNHDA, SQIVND (reference sequence). The CDR3: CASSTGTTQRHSYEQYF. CDR3 DNA sequence: TGTGCCAGTAGTACCGGGACTACCCAAAGACACTCCTACGAGCAGTACTTC.

Comments on this clone: The sample contains more than one DNA sequence encoding this CDR3. The V call is TRBV29-1, the J call TRBJ2-6; a possible D gene is TRBD2 (7 bases). The CDR3 totals 16 residues. The germline V gene encodes CDR1 SQVTM and CDR2 ANQGSEA. V lost 4 bases and J 2 bases, leaving 15 bases between the germline ends. CDR3 region: CSVGGGGGAGANVLTF. CDR3 sequence (DNA): TGCAGCGTTGGAGGAGGGGGAGGGGCTGGGGCCAACGTCCTGACTTTC. Complete variable domain (other parts from reference TRBV29-1 and TRBJ2-6): SAVISQKPSRDICQRGTSLTIQCQVDSQVTMMFWYRQQPGQSLTLIATANQGSEATYESGFVIDKFPISRPNLTFSTLTVSNMSPEDSSIYLCSVGGGGGAGANVLTFGAGSRLTVL.

The chain employs TRBV20-1 and TRBJ1-1; D is possibly TRBD1 (6 bases). CDR1 and CDR2 from the germline V gene are DFQATT and SNEGSKA (reference sequence). V was clipped by 5 bases and J by 8 bases, with 12 bases between them. This CDR3 comprises 11 residues. As DNA, the CDR3 is TGCAGTGCTGACGGGACACAAGAAGCTTTCTTT. It encodes CSADGTQEAFF.

This chain connects TRBV14 to TRBJ2-2; no definite D call. The CDR3 loop spans 13 amino acids. Trimming shortened V by 5 bases and J by 6 bases, and 10 bases separated the two germline ends. Germline CDR1 is SGHDN and CDR2 is FVKESK. The CDR3 is CASSIMRSGELFF. The CDR3 DNA sequence: TGTGCCAGCAGCATAATGCGTTCCGGGGAGCTGTTTTTT.

V and J are TRBV6-6 and TRBJ2-2, with TRBD1 matching 9 bases. V lost 4 bases to trimming and J lost 6 bases; unmatched junction nucleotides: 0. This CDR3 contains 13 residues. Germline V gives CDR1 MNHNY, CDR2 SVGAGI (reference sequence). The CDR3 DNA is TGTGCCAGCAGTTGGACAGGGGCCGGGGAGCTGTTTTTT. Protein: CASSWTGAGELFF.

The CDR3 coding sequence is TGTGCCAGCAGTTTGGGACTAGCGGTCAATGAGCAGTTCTTC. It specifies CASSLGLAVNEQFF. The chain has TRBV27 and TRBJ2-1; 11 nucleotides align to TRBD2. CDR3 size: 14 residues. The junction had 1 base not matched to a gene; V was cut back by 3 bases and J by 6 bases. The germline V gene encodes CDR1 MNHEY and CDR2 SMNVEV (reference sequence).

The V gene is TRBV19, the J gene TRBJ2-7; D perhaps matches TRBD2 (7 bases). The germline V gene has CDR1 LNHDA and CDR2 SQIVND (reference sequence). V was trimmed by 2 bases and J by 2 bases, leaving 13 bases between them. The CDR3 totals 15 residues. For the CDR3, the DNA is TGTGCCAGTAGTATAATGGGGGGGGCCCCCTACGAGCAGTACTTC. It translates to CASSIMGGAPYEQYF. Looking up the rest from reference TRBV19 and TRBJ2-7 gives the full variable domain: DGGITQSPKYLFRKEGQNVTLSCEQNLNHDAMYWYRQDPGQGLRLIYYSQIVNDFQKGDIAEGYSVSREKKESFPLTVTSAQKNPTAFYLCASSIMGGAPYEQYFGPGTRLTVT.

The CDR3 sequence: CASSSARTGSTEAFF. The CDR3, as DNA: TGTGCCAGCAGTTCTGCTAGGACAGGGAGCACTGAAGCTTTCTTT. The genes are TRBV28 and TRBJ1-1; 8 positions agree with TRBD1. CDR1 is MDHEN, CDR2 SYDVKM, per germline. The CDR3 is 15 amino acids. V trimming: 4 bases; J trimming: 4 bases; junction bases outside the gene matches: 8.

The chain recombines TRBV30 with TRBJ1-6; perhaps TRBD1 as D (6 bases). This CDR3 spans 13 amino acids. Per the germline V gene, CDR1 is GTSNPN and CDR2 is SVGIG (reference sequence). Trimming stripped 0 bases from V and 14 bases from J, with 14 bases between. CDR3 DNA: TGTGCCTGGAGTGTAATAGGGGGGGAGGCCCTCCACTTT. It yields the protein CAWSVIGGEALHF.

The chain is built from TRBV9 and TRBJ2-7; TRBD1 aligns across 10 bases. The germline V gene encodes CDR1 SGDLS and CDR2 YYNGEE. The CDR3 totals 15 residues. V lost 0 bases, J lost 5 bases, and 5 bases stayed unmatched. The CDR3: CASSVGGGTGDEQYF. As DNA, the CDR3 is TGTGCCAGCAGCGTAGGAGGGGGGACAGGGGACGAGCAGTACTTC.

This clone turned up a few times. This rearrangement joins TRBV4-1 to TRBJ2-3, with 13 bases aligning to TRBD2. CDR1 is MGHRA and CDR2 is YSYEKL in the germline V gene. With V trimmed by 4 bases and J by 3 bases, 1 base remained unmatched. The length of the CDR3 is 15 residues. CDR3 in DNA: TGCGCCAGCAGCCGGACTAGCGGGGGTACAGATACGCAGTATTTT. Protein product: CASSRTSGGTDTQYF.

This chain links TRBV4-1 with TRBJ1-5; a weak D match, TRBD1 (5 bases). The CDR3 contains 15 residues. Trimming cost V 4 bases and J 0 bases, with 10 bases left between them. Germline-derived CDR1 and CDR2 are MGHRA and YSYEKL. Here the CDR3 reads CASSPRQLSNQPQHF. CDR3 bases: TGCGCCAGCAGCCCGAGACAGCTTAGCAATCAGCCCCAGCATTTT.

This chain joins TRBV10-3 and TRBJ1-1; 10 bases align to TRBD1. CDR1 and CDR2 from the germline V gene are ENHRY and SYGVKD. The CDR3 contains 14 residues. V shed 10 bases, J shed 1 base, and the junction held 6 bases outside the gene matches. The CDR3 loop is CATSRDRGNTEAFF. The CDR3 nucleotides read TGTGCCACAAGCCGGGACAGGGGGAACACTGAAGCTTTCTTT.

The rearrangement links TRBV7-2 to TRBJ2-3, with D possibly being TRBD2 (6 bases). This CDR3 region has 15 residues. V lost 8 bases to trimming and J lost 6 bases, with 21 bases between them. CDR1 is SGHTA and CDR2 is FQGNSA in the germline V gene. The CDR3 DNA reads as TGTGCCAGCTTAAAGACCTCGACTAGGGAGGATACGCAGTATTTT. Amino acid sequence: CASLKTSTREDTQYF.

This clone was seen only once. The chain is built from TRBV27 and TRBJ2-1; the D gene is possibly TRBD1 (7 bases). Per the germline V gene, CDR1 is MNHEY and CDR2 is SMNVEV (reference sequence). The germline V and J ends were trimmed by 6 bases and 2 bases, with 32 bases remaining between them. CDR3 size: 21 residues. The CDR3 loop is CASSHEEGRTRQGLTYNEQFF. The CDR3 DNA reads as TGTGCCAGCAGCCACGAGGAGGGAAGGACCAGACAGGGATTAACCTACAATGAGCAGTTCTTC.

V usage is TRBV18 and J usage is TRBJ2-7, with D possibly matching TRBD1 (6 bases). The CDR3 has 16 residues. Trimming removed 3 bases from V and 2 bases from J, with 17 bases in between. Germline values: CDR1 KGHSH, CDR2 LQKENI. The CDR3 DNA reads TGTGCCAGCTCACCTCGGTCGGCCAGGGGACCCTACGAGCAGTACTTC. Translating gives CASSPRSARGPYEQYF.